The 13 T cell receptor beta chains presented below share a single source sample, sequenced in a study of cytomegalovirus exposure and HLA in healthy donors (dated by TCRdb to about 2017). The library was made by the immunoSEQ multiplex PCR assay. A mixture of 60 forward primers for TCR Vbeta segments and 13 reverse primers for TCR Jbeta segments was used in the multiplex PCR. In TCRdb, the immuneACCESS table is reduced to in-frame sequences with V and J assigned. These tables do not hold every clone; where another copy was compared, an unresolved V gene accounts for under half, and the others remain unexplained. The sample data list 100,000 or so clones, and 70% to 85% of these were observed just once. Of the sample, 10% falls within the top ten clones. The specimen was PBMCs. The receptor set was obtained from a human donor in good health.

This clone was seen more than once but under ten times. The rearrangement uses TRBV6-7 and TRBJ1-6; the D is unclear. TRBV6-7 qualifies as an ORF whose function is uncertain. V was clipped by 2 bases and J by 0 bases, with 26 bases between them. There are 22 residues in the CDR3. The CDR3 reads CASSYPCGLVYRLSSYNSPLHF. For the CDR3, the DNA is TGTGCCAGCAGTTACCCGTGCGGCCTAGTTTACCGGCTAAGCTCCTATAATTCACCCCTCCACTTT.

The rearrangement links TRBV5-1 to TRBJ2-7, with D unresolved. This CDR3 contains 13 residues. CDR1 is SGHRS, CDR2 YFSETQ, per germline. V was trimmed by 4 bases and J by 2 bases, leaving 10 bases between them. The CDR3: CASSTQPPYEQYF. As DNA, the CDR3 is TGCGCCAGCAGCACACAACCTCCCTACGAGCAGTACTTC.

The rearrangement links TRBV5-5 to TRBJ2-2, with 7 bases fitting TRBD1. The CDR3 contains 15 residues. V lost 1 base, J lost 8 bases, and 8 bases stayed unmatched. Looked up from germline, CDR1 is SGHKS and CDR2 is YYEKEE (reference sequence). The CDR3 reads CASSLSDRAGGELFF. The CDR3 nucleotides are TGTGCCAGCAGCTTGTCCGACAGGGCGGGTGGGGAGCTGTTTTTT.

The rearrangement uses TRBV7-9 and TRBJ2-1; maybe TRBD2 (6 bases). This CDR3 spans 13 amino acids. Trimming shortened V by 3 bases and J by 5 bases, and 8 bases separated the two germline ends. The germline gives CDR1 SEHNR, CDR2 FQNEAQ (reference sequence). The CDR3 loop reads CASSLEGNNEQFF. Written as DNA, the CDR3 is TGTGCCAGCAGCTTGGAGGGTAACAATGAGCAGTTCTTC.

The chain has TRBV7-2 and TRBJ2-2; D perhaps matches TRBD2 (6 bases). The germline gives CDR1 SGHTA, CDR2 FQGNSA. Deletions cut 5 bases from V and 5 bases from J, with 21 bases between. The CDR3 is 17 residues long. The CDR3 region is CASSLRGGLLRTGELFF. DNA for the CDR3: TGTGCCAGCAGCCTCCGTGGGGGACTCCTGAGGACCGGGGAGCTGTTTTTT.

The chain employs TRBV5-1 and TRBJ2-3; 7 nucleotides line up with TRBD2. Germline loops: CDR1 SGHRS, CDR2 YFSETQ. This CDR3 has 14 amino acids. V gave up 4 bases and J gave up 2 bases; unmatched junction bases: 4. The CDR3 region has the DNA TGCGCCAGCAGCCTAGGACTAGTCACAGATACGCAGTATTTT. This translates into CASSLGLVTDTQYF.

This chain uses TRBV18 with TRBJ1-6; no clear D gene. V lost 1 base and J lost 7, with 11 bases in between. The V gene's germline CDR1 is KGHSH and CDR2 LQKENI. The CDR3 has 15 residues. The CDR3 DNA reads TGTGCCAGCTCACCACTGGCCGGGAGAAATTCACCCCTCCACTTT. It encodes CASSPLAGRNSPLHF. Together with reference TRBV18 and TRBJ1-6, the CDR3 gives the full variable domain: NAGVMQNPRHLVRRRGQEARLRCSPMKGHSHVYWYRQLPEEGLKFMVYLQKENIIDESGMPKERFSAEFPKEGPSILRIQQVVRGDSAAYFCASSPLAGRNSPLHFGNGTRLTVT.

CDR3 sequence (DNA): TGTGCCAGCAGTGGGACTAGCGGAGTCTACGAGCAGTACTTC. This codes for CASSGTSGVYEQYF. This chain links TRBV25-1 with TRBJ2-7, with 10 bases matching TRBD2. The CDR3 contains 14 residues. Germline CDR1 reads MGHDK; CDR2 reads SYGVNS. Unmatched junction bases numbered 3, after V lost 4 bases and J lost 3 bases.

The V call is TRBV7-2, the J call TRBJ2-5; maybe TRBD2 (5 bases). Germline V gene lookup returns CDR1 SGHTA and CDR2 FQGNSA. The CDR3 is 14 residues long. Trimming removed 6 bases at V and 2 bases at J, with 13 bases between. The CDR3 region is CASRGGPGQETQYF. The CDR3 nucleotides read TGTGCCAGCAGAGGAGGTCCGGGACAAGAGACCCAGTACTTC.

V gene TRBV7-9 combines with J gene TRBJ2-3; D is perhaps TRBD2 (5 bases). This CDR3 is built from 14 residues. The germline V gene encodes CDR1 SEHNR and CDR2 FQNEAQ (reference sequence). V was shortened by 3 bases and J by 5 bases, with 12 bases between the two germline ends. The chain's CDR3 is CASSFSLGEDTQYF. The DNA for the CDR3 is TGTGCCAGCAGCTTTTCTCTCGGGGAAGATACGCAGTATTTT.

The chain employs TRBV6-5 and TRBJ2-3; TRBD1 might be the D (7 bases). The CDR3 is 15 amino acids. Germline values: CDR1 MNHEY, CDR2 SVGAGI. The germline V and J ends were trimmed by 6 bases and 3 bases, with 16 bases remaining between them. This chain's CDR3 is CASRTEGARTDTQYF. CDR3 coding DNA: TGTGCCAGCAGAACGGAGGGGGCGAGAACAGATACGCAGTATTTT.

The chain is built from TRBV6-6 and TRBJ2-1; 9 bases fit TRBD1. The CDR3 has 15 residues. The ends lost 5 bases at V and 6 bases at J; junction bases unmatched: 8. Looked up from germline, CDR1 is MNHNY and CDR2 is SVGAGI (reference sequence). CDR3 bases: TGTGCCAGCAGTCGACCGGGACAGGGAGCCAATGAGCAGTTCTTC. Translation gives CASSRPGQGANEQFF.

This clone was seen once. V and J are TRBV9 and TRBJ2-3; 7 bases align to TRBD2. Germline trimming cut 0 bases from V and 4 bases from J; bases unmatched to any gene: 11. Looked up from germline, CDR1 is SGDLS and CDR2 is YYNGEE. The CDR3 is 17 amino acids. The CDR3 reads CASSVATGGLAADTQYF. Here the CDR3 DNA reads TGTGCCAGCAGCGTAGCTACTGGTGGGCTAGCGGCAGATACGCAGTATTTT.